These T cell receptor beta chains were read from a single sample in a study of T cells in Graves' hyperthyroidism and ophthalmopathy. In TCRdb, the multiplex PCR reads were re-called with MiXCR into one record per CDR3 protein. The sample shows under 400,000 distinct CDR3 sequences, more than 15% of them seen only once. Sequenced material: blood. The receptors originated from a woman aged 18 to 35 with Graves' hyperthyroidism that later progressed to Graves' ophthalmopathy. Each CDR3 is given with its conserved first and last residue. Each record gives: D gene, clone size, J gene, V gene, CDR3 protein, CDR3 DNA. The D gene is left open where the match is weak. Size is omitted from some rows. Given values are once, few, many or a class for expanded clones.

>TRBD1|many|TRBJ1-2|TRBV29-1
CSANEGSTGGFGYTF
TGCAGCGCCAATGAGGGGTCGACAGGGGGCTTTGGCTACACCTTC
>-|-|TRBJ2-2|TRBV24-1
CATSDFREAGELFF
TGTGCCACCAGTGATTTTAGGGAAGCCGGGGAGCTGTTTTTT
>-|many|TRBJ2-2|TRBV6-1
CASSDVSGLIGELFF
TGTGCCAGCAGTGATGTTTCAGGGTTAATCGGGGAGCTGTTTTTT
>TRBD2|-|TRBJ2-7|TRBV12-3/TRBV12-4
CASSLSPVVAGWDEQYF
TGTGCCAGCAGTTTATCCCCCGTGGTAGCGGGATGGGACGAGCAGTACTTC
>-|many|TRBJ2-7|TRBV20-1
CSASPISYEQYF
TGCAGTGCTAGTCCCATATCCTACGAGCAGTACTTC
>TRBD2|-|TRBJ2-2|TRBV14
CASSPRLAGGPGELFF
TGTGCCAGCAGCCCAAGACTAGCGGGAGGTCCCGGGGAGCTGTTTTTT
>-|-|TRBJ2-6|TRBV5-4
CASSLWGHGPSGANVLTF
TGTGCCAGCAGCTTGTGGGGGCACGGACCCTCTGGGGCCAACGTCCTGACTTTC
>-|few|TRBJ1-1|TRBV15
CATSSGQLNTEAFF
TGTGCCACCAGCAGTGGACAGCTGAACACTGAAGCTTTCTTT
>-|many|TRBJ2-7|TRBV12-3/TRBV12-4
CASSSPGGYEQYF
TGTGCCAGCAGTTCCCCTGGGGGATACGAGCAGTACTTC
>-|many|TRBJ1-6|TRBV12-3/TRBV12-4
CASSSVDNSPLHF
TGTGCCAGCAGTTCTGTGGATAATTCACCCCTCCACTTT
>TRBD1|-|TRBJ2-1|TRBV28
CASRTPGTGNGDEQFF
TGTGCCAGCAGGACTCCCGGGACAGGGAATGGCGATGAGCAGTTCTTC
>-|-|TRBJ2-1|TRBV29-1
CSAAPTRDYNEQFF
TGCAGCGCTGCACCAACTAGGGATTACAATGAGCAGTTCTTC
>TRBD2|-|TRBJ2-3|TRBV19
CASTPRGGPTDTQYF
TGTGCCAGTACCCCCCGGGGGGGCCCCACAGATACGCAGTATTTT
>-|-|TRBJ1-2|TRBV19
CASSIRSAHHGYTF
TGTGCCAGTAGTATTAGGTCGGCTCACCATGGCTACACCTTC
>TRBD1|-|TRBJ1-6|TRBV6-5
CASSYSAGQMNSPLHF
TGTGCCAGCAGTTACTCGGCGGGACAGATGAATTCACCCCTCCACTTT
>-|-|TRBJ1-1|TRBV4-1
CASSHKNTEAFF
TGCGCCAGCAGTCATAAGAACACTGAAGCTTTCTTT
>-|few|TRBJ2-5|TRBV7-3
CAKRLTETQYF
TGTGCAAAACGACTTACAGAGACCCAGTACTTC
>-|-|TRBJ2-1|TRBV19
CASSMKVPSSYNEQFF
TGTGCCAGTAGTATGAAGGTCCCGAGCTCCTACAATGAGCAGTTCTTC
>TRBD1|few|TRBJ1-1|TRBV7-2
CASSLTGGLNTEAFF
TGTGCCAGCAGCTTAACAGGGGGACTAAACACTGAAGCTTTCTTT
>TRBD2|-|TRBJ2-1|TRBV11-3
CASSQTSVDSGRANEQFF
TGCGCCAGCAGCCAGACGTCGGTGGATAGCGGGAGGGCCAATGAGCAGTTCTTC
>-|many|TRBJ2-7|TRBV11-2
CASSLPPGGGYEQYF
TGTGCCAGCAGCTTACCCCCAGGGGGGGGCTACGAGCAGTACTTC
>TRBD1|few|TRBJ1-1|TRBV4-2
CASSAQGAAEAFF
TGTGCCAGCAGCGCACAGGGGGCGGCTGAAGCTTTCTTT
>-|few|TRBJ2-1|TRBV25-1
CASMGQSYNEQFF
TGTGCCAGCATGGGGCAGTCCTACAATGAGCAGTTCTTC
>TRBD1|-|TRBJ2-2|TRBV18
CASSPSTGGTGELFF
TGTGCCAGCTCACCGTCGACAGGGGGCACCGGGGAGCTGTTTTTT
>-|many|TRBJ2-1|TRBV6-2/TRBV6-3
CATERVASAGNEQFF
TGTGCCACCGAGAGGGTGGCTAGCGCAGGCAATGAGCAGTTCTTC
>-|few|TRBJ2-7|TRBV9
CASSVGGTPYEQYF
TGTGCCAGCAGCGTAGGCGGGACCCCCTACGAGCAGTACTTC
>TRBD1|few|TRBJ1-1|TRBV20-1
CSGRGLTEAFF
TGCAGTGGGAGGGGGCTCACTGAAGCTTTCTTT
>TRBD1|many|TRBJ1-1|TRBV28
CASSRDSPTEAFF
TGTGCCAGCAGTCGGGACAGCCCCACTGAAGCTTTCTTT
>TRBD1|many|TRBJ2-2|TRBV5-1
CASRQGIANTGELFF
TGCGCCAGCCGACAGGGTATCGCGAACACCGGGGAGCTGTTTTTT
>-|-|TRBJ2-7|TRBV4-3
CASSQSRAEEQYF
TGCGCCAGCAGCCAGTCCAGGGCTGAAGAGCAGTACTTC
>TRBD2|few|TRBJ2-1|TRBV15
CATSREPLAGEGNEQFF
TGTGCCACCAGCAGAGAACCGCTAGCGGGAGAGGGGAATGAGCAGTTCTTC
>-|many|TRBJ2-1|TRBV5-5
CASSLARNDNEQFF
TGTGCCAGCAGCTTGGCGAGGAATGACAATGAGCAGTTCTTC
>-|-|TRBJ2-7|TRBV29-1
CSVEGSIPYEQYF
TGCAGCGTCGAGGGCTCTATCCCCTACGAGCAGTACTTC
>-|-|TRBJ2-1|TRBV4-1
CASSQRAGSYNEQFF
TGCGCCAGCAGCCAACGGGCTGGCTCCTACAATGAGCAGTTCTTC
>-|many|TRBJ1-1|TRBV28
CASSLAQGGGNTEAFF
TGTGCCAGCAGTTTAGCCCAGGGCGGGGGGAACACTGAAGCTTTCTTT
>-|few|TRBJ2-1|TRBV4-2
CASSHPMGYNEQFF
TGTGCCAGCAGCCACCCCATGGGGTACAATGAGCAGTTCTTC
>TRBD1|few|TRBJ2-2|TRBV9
CASSEVGTEYTGELFF
TGTGCCAGCAGCGAGGTCGGGACAGAGTACACCGGGGAGCTGTTTTTT
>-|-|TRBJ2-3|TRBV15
CATSRVQGHSDTQYF
TGTGCCACCAGCAGAGTGCAGGGGCACTCAGATACGCAGTATTTT
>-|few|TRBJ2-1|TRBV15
CATSSLHRSEQFF
TGTGCCACCAGCAGTTTACACAGGAGTGAGCAGTTCTTC
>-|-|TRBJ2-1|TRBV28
CASSGWGERINEQFF
TGTGCCAGCAGTGGATGGGGGGAGCGGATCAATGAGCAGTTCTTC
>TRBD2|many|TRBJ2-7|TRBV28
CASTPSYRGGEQYF
TGTGCCAGCACCCCCTCCTATCGGGGAGGGGAGCAGTACTTC
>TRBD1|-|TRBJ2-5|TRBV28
CASSQLTGPGETQYF
TGTGCCAGCAGTCAGTTGACAGGGCCAGGAGAGACCCAGTACTTC
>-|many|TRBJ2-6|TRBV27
CASSREAGVGSGANVLTF
TGTGCCAGCAGTCGAGAGGCAGGGGTCGGCTCTGGGGCCAACGTCCTGACTTTC
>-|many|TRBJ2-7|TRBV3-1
CASSQAERGYEQYF
TGTGCCAGCAGCCAAGCCGAGAGAGGCTACGAGCAGTACTTC
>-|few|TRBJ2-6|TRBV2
CASSEVPPSSGANVLTF
TGTGCCAGCAGTGAAGTCCCCCCTAGCTCTGGGGCCAACGTCCTGACTTTC
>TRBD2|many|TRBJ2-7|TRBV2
CASSAGGTVDSYEQYF
TGTGCCAGCAGCGCGGGAGGGACAGTTGATTCCTACGAGCAGTACTTC
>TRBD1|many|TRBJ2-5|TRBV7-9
CASSRMRGRMETQYF
TGTGCCAGCAGCCGAATGAGGGGGCGCATGGAGACCCAGTACTTC
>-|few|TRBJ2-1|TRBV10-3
CAIGGGDEQFF
TGTGCCATCGGGGGTGGCGATGAGCAGTTCTTC
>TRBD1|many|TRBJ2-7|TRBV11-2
CASSQPPGTGYGASYEQYF
TGTGCCAGCAGCCAACCACCCGGGACAGGGTATGGGGCCTCCTACGAGCAGTACTTC
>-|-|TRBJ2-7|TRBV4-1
CASSQTGSLLEQYF
TGCGCCAGCAGCCAGACAGGATCCCTACTCGAGCAGTACTTC
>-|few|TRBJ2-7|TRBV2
CASITRRVARVYEQYF
TGTGCCAGCATTACCCGGAGGGTAGCGCGGGTCTACGAGCAGTACTTC
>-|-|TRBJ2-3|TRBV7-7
CASSLGPTDTQYF
TGTGCTAGCAGCTTAGGGCCGACAGATACGCAGTATTTT
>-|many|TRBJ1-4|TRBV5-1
CASSLDRRNEKLFF
TGCGCCAGCAGCTTGGACCGACGTAATGAAAAACTGTTTTTT
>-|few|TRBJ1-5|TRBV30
CAWSDGTYSNQPQHF
TGTGCCTGGAGCGATGGGACTTATAGCAATCAGCCCCAGCATTTT
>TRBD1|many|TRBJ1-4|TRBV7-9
CASSLAQGTNEKLFF
TGTGCCAGCAGCTTAGCACAGGGGACTAATGAAAAACTGTTTTTT
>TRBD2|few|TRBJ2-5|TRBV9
CASSAYLSGGETQYF
TGTGCCAGCAGCGCATACCTCAGCGGGGGAGAGACCCAGTACTTC
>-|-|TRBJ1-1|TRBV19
CASSIPEGRGGRWTEAFF
TGTGCCAGTAGTATCCCGGAGGGCAGGGGAGGGAGATGGACTGAAGCTTTCTTT
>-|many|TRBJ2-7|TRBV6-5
CASSYLRVYEQYF
TGTGCCAGCAGTTACTTGCGGGTATACGAGCAGTACTTC
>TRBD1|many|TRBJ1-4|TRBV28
CASSPDRVNEKLFF
TGTGCCAGCAGCCCCGACAGGGTAAATGAAAAACTGTTTTTT
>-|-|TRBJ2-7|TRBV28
CASSFVQNSYEQYF
TGTGCCAGCAGTTTCGTCCAGAACTCCTACGAGCAGTACTTC